This entry is about one T cell receptor beta chain. It has no known antigen specificity. No base quality information exists; no much larger clone differs at one position. This entry comes from a study of cytomegalovirus exposure and HLA in healthy donors (dated by TCRdb to 2016 to 2017). For the study in its entirety: According to an earlier analysis of around 600 of the donors, about 179 million T cells yielded 95 million to 140 million unique TCR beta sequences and about 280 Gb of sequence data. Approximately 300 gigabases of sequencing data and 70 million to 95 million unique TCR sequences made up an early release that covered over 550 HLA-typed donors. Among the roughly 410 genotyped donors, 75% to 90% belonged to the genetic ancestry cluster associated with self-reported Caucasian donors. The study aimed to test whether cataloging public T cell receptors could reveal signatures of past pathogen exposure. The study profiled the T cell repertoires of fewer than 850 subjects by immunosequencing and related them to cytomegalovirus serostatus. Besides the first cohort of approximately 710 subjects, a separate validation cohort made up of roughly 120 different subjects was used. High-throughput TCR immunosequencing, statistical association of individual TCRs with disease status, and machine learning were combined to predict cytomegalovirus infection status. A later analysis re-examined previously published TCR beta repertoires from roughly 650 donors and added high-resolution HLA genotyping to investigate patterns of TCR occurrence. Rather than using new phenotypic data, the later analysis identified candidate immune exposures from TCR beta sequences and from how often those sequences occurred across donors. In an earlier analysis of about 590 of the donors, high-throughput TCR beta sequencing was used to judge whether each TCR beta V gene segment behaved as functional or pseudogenic. Alongside the repertoire data, information on donor age, sex, ethnicity and CMV serostatus was compiled. A later genetic analysis used genome-wide SNP genotypes for about 60% of the 666 donors, treating that subset as a discovery cohort. All discovery cohort repertoires had been generated on a single sequencing platform. Both class I and class II loci were covered by HLA typing, at four-digit resolution. Typing coverage varied by locus: roughly 629-630 donors for A, B, C, DRB1 and DQB1; approximately 500 for DQA1; around 570 for DPA1; roughly 450 for DPB1. Roughly 5 DR-DQ haplotypes were handled as single units for association and clustering because linkage in the cohort was strong. Across about 370 genotyped donors of the cohort, an average of roughly 230,000 unique TCR beta nucleotide sequences per donor were sequenced, and approximately 17% of those sequences were non-productive.

The CDR3 contains 13 residues, cysteine and phenylalanine counted. The read is trimmed to its CDR3 DNA, 39 bases read in frame from base 1. The germline V gene (reference sequence) yields SGHAT for CDR1 and FQDESV for CDR2. V is shortened by 3 bases, J by 1 base, and the region joining them spans 6 bases. Receptor amplification or capture employed the immunoSEQ multiplex PCR assay. For the multiplex PCR, a mixture combining 60 forward primers for TCR Vbeta segments and 13 reverse primers for TCR Jbeta segments was used. The CDR3 region of rearranged TCR beta genes was amplified from genomic DNA with a multiplex PCR assay. The Illumina HiSeq System was used to sequence the amplified TCR beta libraries as 87-base-pair reads. The original methods were these. In a later analysis, tens of millions of unique TCR beta chains were counted across the 500 to 850 repertoires, and roughly 11 million of these chains were shared by at least two donors. Raw reads were error-corrected and collapsed into unique sequences with a nearest-neighbor algorithm that merged closely related sequences to remove PCR and sequencing errors. To assign V, D and J gene segments, CDR3 sequences were aligned to IMGT reference sequences. For a sequence to be retained, a match of at least six nucleotides to both a V gene segment and a J gene segment was required. Rearrangements were classified as productive when the CDR3 lacked stop codons and remained in frame with V and J, and all other rearrangements were classified as non-productive. Following IMGT convention, CDR3 was defined as the stretch from the second conserved V-encoded cysteine to the conserved J-encoded phenylalanine. In an earlier analysis of 587 of the donors, sequences lacking an unambiguous match to a single V gene segment were excluded. An earlier analysis of a few hundred of the donors called V segments functional above 56.7% productive rearrangements and segregating when the between-donor standard deviation exceeded 5%. To diagnose cytomegalovirus status from the catalog of TCR beta chain sequences, a statistical classification framework was built. V and J gene assignment, in a later analysis, came from comparing TCR nucleotide sequences with IMGT/GENE-DB human TR gene sequences. The TCRdist pipeline was used in a later analysis to assign CDR3 sequences and most-parsimonious VDJ recombination scenarios. In a later analysis, each TCR beta chain was defined by its CDR3 amino acid sequence together with its V-gene family, and reads lacking a unique V-gene family were excluded. A later analysis removed roughly 590 highly shared, low-generation-probability nucleotide sequences to deal with suspected cross-contamination and a sequencing artifact. A later analysis calculated a clonal expansion index for each public chain from normalized within-repertoire ranks of inferred template counts. Generation probabilities in a later analysis came from a VDJ recombination model fitted to out-of-frame rearrangements, and those results were checked against IGoR. In a later analysis, TCR-TCR, TCR-HLA and TCR-CMV co-occurrence was scored with hypergeometric tests, and a repertoire-size bias correction was applied to TCR pairs. In a later analysis, false discovery rates were estimated by permuting HLA or CMV assignments 20 times. A later analysis grouped co-occurring TCRs with DBSCAN, adding TCRdist sequence similarity when clustering within HLA-allele-positive subsets. Repertoires with fewer than 30,000 or more than 120,000 public chains, plus five repertoires with anomalous nucleotide sharing, were excluded from co-occurrence clustering. TCRdb limited this immuneACCESS table to in-frame rearrangements with V and J called. A share of clones is missing; checked studies link under half to unresolved V genes, and the rest is unexplained. V and J calls plus clone size are reproduced from that table; the DNA served to infer D and trimming. Recorded for this sample are roughly 180,000 clones; over 60% of them occurred a single time. Jointly, the top ten make up about 14% of the sample.

What the research found in general, with its limitations: In a later genetic analysis, a missense DCLRE1C variant was associated with V-gene and J-gene trimming of TCR beta chains, and the association was replicated in an independent cohort. While some public TCRs were present in many individuals, most TCR sequences turned up only very rarely across donors. For the cohort, immune exposure information was limited to CMV serostatus. Because HLA typing was unavailable for some donors at each locus, only the typed subset was used in association tests. Specific HLA alleles were associated with some 15,000 TCR beta sequences at a false discovery rate of 0.05 in a later analysis. A cluster of highly shared sequence variants was judged likely to represent a technical artifact of the sequencing pipeline. A later analysis reported that several top co-occurrence clusters appeared linked to parvovirus B19, influenza, CMV and Epstein-Barr virus. The study gave a list of 150 to 200 TCR beta chains associated with cytomegalovirus. In a later genetic analysis, fewer N-insertions in productive TCRs were reported among donors in an Asian-associated ancestry cluster than the roughly 700-donor mean. When HLA alleles, especially DR and DQ, strongly co-occurred, attributing TCR associations to individual alleles was difficult. Roughly uniform sequencing depth across donors was assumed in presence/absence analyses, although this assumption may not hold. Broadly in line with IMGT annotations, most TCR beta V segments showed up in productive rearrangements about 87% or about 30% of the time in an earlier analysis of some 590 of the donors. A further reported finding was that TCR beta sequences accurately predicted the HLA-A and HLA-B alleles for most subjects in the first cohort. According to the authors, the approach could potentially be generalized to other disease states and immunological phenotypes. A few of the identified cytomegalovirus-associated TCR beta chains were confirmed in vitro to be specific for cytomegalovirus antigens. A later analysis found that TCR association rates varied across HLA loci, with DRB1 alleles showing the most associated TCRs and HLA-C alleles the fewest. Linkage disequilibrium might explain the correlated functional status among segregating V segments, but an unknown experimental factor could not be ruled out. The earlier analysis of about 600 of the donors excluded some 15 rarely observed V segments, including chromosome 9 orphons, because counts were too low. Compared with equally common non-associated chains, HLA-associated TCR beta chains in a later analysis were more clonally expanded and had lower generation probabilities. In both the original and validation cohorts, the classifier was reported to diagnose cytomegalovirus status with high specificity and sensitivity. This cohort had only TCR beta chains sequenced, and the lack of alpha or paired-chain data limited which features could be detected. In a later analysis, most CMV-associated TCR beta chains were found to appear HLA-restricted, with HLA associations seemingly driven largely by CMV exposure. The 87-base-pair reads could not distinguish some IMGT-functional V segments, including TRBV6-2 and TRBV6-3, so those segments were excluded.

The cohort comprised 670 or so healthy bone marrow donors. At the time of sampling, all cohort members were nominally healthy, though unrecorded immune exposures were likely present. The donor was CMV seropositive and was included in the group of 270 or so seropositive cohort members. A peripheral blood sample was provided by each donor, and peripheral blood mononuclear cells were used for TCR beta sequencing. Genomic DNA extraction from the blood cell samples was performed with the Qiagen DNeasy Blood Extraction Kit. The chain uses TRBV11-1 and TRBJ1-1; the D gene is possibly TRBD1, with 5 bases matching. The receptor comes from a man in his fifties in good health and CMV-seropositive. The sequenced sample consisted of PBMCs. CDR3 sequence: CASSFQGNTEAFF. The bases read TGTGCCAGCAGCTTCCAGGGGAACACTGAAGCTTTCTTT. With the rest looked up from the reference TRBV11-1 and TRBJ1-1 genes rather than sequenced, the full variable domain is EAEVAQSPRYKITEKSQAVAFWCDPISGHATLYWYRQILGQGPELLVQFQDESVVDDSQLPKDRFSAERLKGVDSTLKIQPAELGDSAMYLCASSFQGNTEAFFGQGTRLTVV.